This T cell receptor beta chain emerged from a study of glioma-infiltrating T cells. General study points: Very few CDR3 sequences were shared between tissue and blood. Above-expected tissue-blood divergence occurred in all gliomas, most in low-grade ones.

About this clonotype: Its antigen is undetermined. Germline is not matched at one junction end, which may reflect a read error.

TCR alpha and beta CDR3 regions were amplified from RNA using iRepertoire nested multiplex PCR. For one-step reverse transcription and amplification, about 85-400 ng of tissue mRNA or PBMC total RNA was used. In TCRdb, the multiplex PCR reads were re-called with MiXCR into one record per CDR3 protein. The data hold over 120,000 distinct CDR3 sequences, with roughly two fifths observed a single time. Looked up from germline, CDR1 is LGHNA and CDR2 is YNFKEQ. The length of the CDR3 is 13 residues. The sample taken for sequencing was glioma tissue, nonneoplastic brain tissue, or PBMCs (not recorded which). The V gene is TRBV4-2, the J gene TRBJ2-1; D is unclear. This sequence was found in a human donor with low-grade glioma or glioblastoma, undergoing nonglioma brain surgery, or in good health (not recorded which). CDR3 region: CACRPGQYNEQFF. The CDR3 DNA is TGTGCCTGCAGACCCGGGCAGTACAATGAGCAGTTCTTC.